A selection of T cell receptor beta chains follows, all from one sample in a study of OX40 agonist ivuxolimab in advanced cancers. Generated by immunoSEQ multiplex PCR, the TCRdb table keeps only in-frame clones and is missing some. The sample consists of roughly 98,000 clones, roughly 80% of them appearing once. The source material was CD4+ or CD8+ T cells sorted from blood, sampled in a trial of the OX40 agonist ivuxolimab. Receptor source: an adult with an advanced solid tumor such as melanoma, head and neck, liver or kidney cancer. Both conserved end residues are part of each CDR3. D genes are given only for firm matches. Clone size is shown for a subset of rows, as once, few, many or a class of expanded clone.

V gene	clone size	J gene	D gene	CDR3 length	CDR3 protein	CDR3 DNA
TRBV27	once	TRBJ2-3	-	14	CASSSRTSGDTQYF	TGTGCCAGCAGTTCCCGGACCAGCGGAGATACGCAGTATTTT
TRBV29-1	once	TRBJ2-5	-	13	CSVEGAGAETQYF	TGCAGCGTTGAGGGGGCGGGAGCGGAGACCCAGTACTTC
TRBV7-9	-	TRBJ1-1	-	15	CASSFRISKDTEAFF	TGTGCCAGCAGCTTCCGGATAAGCAAGGACACTGAAGCTTTCTTT
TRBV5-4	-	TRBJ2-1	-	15	CASSLGQGDYNEQFF	TGTGCCAGCAGCTTGGGCCAGGGAGACTACAATGAGCAGTTCTTC
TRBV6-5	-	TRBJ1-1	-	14	CASSSSGVITEAFF	TGTGCCAGCAGTTCCTCAGGGGTTATTACTGAAGCTTTCTTT
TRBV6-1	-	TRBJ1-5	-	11	CASSQRQPQHF	TGTGCCAGCAGCCAGAGGCAGCCCCAGCATTTT
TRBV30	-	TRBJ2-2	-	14	CAWSDLISTGELFF	TGTGCCTGGAGTGATCTGATTTCCACCGGGGAGCTGTTTTTT
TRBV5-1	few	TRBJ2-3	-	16	CASSPTAGLGVDTQYF	TGCGCCAGCTCCCCGACGGCGGGCCTGGGGGTAGATACGCAGTATTTT
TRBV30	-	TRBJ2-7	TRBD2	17	CAWSVPGLGGGFAEQYF	TGTGCCTGGAGTGTACCGGGGCTCGGGGGAGGGTTCGCGGAGCAGTACTTC
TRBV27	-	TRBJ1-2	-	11	CASRDNYGYTF	TGTGCCAGCCGGGACAACTATGGCTACACCTTC
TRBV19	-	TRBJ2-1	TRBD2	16	CASSTRASGRNNEQFF	TGTGCCAGTAGTACCAGGGCTAGCGGGAGAAACAATGAGCAGTTCTTC
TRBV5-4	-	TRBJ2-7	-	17	CASSLRLARTTTYEQYF	TGTGCCAGCAGCTTGAGGCTAGCTAGGACTACCACCTACGAGCAGTACTTC
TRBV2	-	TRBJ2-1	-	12	CASRGTWRGQFF	TGTGCCAGCAGAGGGACTTGGCGTGGGCAGTTCTTC
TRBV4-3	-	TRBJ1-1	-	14	CASSQDALNTEAFF	TGCGCCAGCAGCCAAGACGCCTTGAACACTGAAGCTTTCTTT
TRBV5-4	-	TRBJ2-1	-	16	CASSSGDRGASNEQFF	TGTGCCAGCAGCTCCGGCGACCGGGGGGCTTCAAATGAGCAGTTCTTC
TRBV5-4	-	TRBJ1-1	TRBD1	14	CASSVQGLNTEAFF	TGTGCCAGCAGCGTACAGGGGCTGAACACTGAAGCTTTCTTT
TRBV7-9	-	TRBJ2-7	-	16	CASSHIQTQSSYEQYF	TGTGCCAGCAGCCATATACAAACTCAGAGCTCCTACGAGCAGTACTTC
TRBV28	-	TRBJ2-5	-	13	CASSFPGRETQYF	TGTGCCAGCAGTTTTCCGGGGCGAGAGACCCAGTACTTC
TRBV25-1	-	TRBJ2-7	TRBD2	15	CASRGSGGWTYEQYF	TGTGCCAGCAGGGGAAGCGGGGGTTGGACCTACGAGCAGTACTTC
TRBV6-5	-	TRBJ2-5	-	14	CASSYERTKRTQYF	TGTGCCAGCAGTTACGAACGGACCAAGAGGACCCAGTACTTC
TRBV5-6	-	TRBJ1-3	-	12	CASSRIGNTIYF	TGTGCCAGCAGCCGTATCGGAAACACCATATATTTT
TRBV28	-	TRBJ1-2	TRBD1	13	CASHDRVSYGYTF	TGTGCCAGCCACGACAGGGTATCATATGGCTACACCTTC
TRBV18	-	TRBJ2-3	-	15	CASSPFGRVGDTQYF	TGTGCCAGCTCACCATTTGGCAGGGTCGGGGATACGCAGTATTTT
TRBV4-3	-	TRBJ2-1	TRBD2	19	CASSQRSASGRGAENEQFF	TGCGCCAGCAGCCAGAGGTCGGCTAGCGGGAGGGGGGCGGAGAATGAGCAGTTCTTC
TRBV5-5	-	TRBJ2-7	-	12	CASSDWTYEQYF	TGTGCCAGCTCCGACTGGACCTACGAGCAGTACTTC
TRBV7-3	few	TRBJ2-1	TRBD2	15	CASSPSPSRGEEQFF	TGTGCCAGCAGCCCAAGCCCTAGCCGGGGGGAAGAGCAGTTCTTC
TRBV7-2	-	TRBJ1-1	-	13	CASRRNGGVEAFF	TGTGCCAGCAGGCGGAATGGGGGGGTTGAAGCTTTCTTT
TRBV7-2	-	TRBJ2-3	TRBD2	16	CASSLVAGGPGDTQYF	TGTGCCAGCAGCTTAGTGGCGGGAGGGCCGGGAGATACGCAGTATTTT
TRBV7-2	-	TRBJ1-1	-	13	CASSENRISGAFF	TGTGCCAGCAGCGAGAACAGGATATCTGGAGCTTTCTTT
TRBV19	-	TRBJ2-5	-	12	CATRGASETQYF	TGTGCCACCCGCGGGGCGTCAGAGACCCAGTACTTC
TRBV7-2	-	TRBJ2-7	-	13	CASSSSDGYEQYF	TGTGCCAGCAGCTCATCGGACGGCTACGAGCAGTACTTC
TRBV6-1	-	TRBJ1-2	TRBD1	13	CASRPTGGAGYTF	TGTGCCAGCAGGCCAACAGGGGGCGCTGGCTACACCTTC
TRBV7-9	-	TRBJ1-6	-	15	CASSSKQGSNSPLHF	TGTGCCAGCAGCTCGAAACAGGGCAGTAATTCACCCCTCCACTTT
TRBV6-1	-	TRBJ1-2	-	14	CASRFGQTAYGYTF	TGTGCCAGCAGATTCGGACAGACAGCCTATGGCTACACCTTC
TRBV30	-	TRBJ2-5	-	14	CAWSEQGNQETQYF	TGTGCCTGGAGTGAACAAGGGAACCAAGAGACCCAGTACTTC
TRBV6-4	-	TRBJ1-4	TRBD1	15	CASSVGRDRNEKLFF	TGTGCCAGCAGTGTGGGGAGGGACAGGAATGAAAAACTGTTTTTT
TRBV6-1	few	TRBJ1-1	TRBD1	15	CASSARQGLNTEAFF	TGTGCCAGCAGTGCCCGACAGGGGTTGAACACTGAAGCTTTCTTT
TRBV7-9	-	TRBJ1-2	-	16	CASSLTNRVEDVGYTF	TGTGCCAGCAGCCTCACGAACAGGGTAGAGGATGTTGGCTACACCTTC
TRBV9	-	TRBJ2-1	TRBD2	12	CASSAGEGEQFF	TGTGCCAGCAGTGCCGGGGAGGGTGAGCAGTTCTTC
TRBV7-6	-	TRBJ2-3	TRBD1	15	CASSLGQGAKDTQYF	TGTGCCAGCAGCCTAGGACAGGGGGCGAAAGATACGCAGTATTTT
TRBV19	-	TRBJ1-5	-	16	CASSIDTTAGSQPQHF	TGTGCCAGTAGTATAGATACTACGGCAGGGAGTCAGCCCCAGCATTTT
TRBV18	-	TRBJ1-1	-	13	CASSTTGNPEAFF	TGTGCCAGCTCAACAACAGGGAACCCTGAAGCTTTCTTT
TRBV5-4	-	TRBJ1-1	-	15	CASSFGMEMNTEAFF	TGTGCCAGCAGCTTCGGCATGGAAATGAACACTGAAGCTTTCTTT
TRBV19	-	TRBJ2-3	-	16	CASTPQGQVGTDTQYF	TGTGCCAGTACCCCCCAGGGCCAAGTGGGCACAGATACGCAGTATTTT
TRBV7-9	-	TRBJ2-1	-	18	CASSLSLRNRQRRVEQFF	TGTGCCAGCAGCTTGAGTCTGCGAAACCGCCAGAGGAGGGTAGAGCAGTTCTTC
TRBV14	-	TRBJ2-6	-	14	CASIPSSGANVLTF	TGTGCCAGCATCCCTTCTTCTGGGGCCAACGTCCTGACTTTC
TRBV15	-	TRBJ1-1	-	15	CATSRDFGVNTEAFF	TGTGCCACCAGCAGAGATTTCGGGGTGAACACTGAAGCTTTCTTT
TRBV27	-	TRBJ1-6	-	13	CASSFNKNSPLHF	TGTGCCAGCAGTTTTAACAAAAATTCACCCCTCCACTTT
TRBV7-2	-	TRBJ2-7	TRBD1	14	CASSSRDRANEQYF	TGTGCCAGCAGCTCCCGGGACAGGGCCAACGAGCAGTACTTC
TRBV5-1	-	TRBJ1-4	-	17	CASSLDGTGATNEKLFF	TGCGCCAGCAGCTTGGATGGGACGGGAGCAACTAATGAAAAACTGTTTTTT
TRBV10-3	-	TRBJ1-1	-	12	CAIAPGRGEAFF	TGTGCCATAGCCCCCGGGCGGGGGGAAGCTTTCTTT
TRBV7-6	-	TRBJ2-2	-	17	CASSSRPGVSLTGELFF	TGTGCCAGCAGCTCACGTCCAGGGGTGAGCCTCACCGGGGAGCTGTTTTTT
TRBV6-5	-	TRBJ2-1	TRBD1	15	CASRSTGGSYNEQFF	TGTGCCAGCAGATCTACAGGGGGCAGCTACAATGAGCAGTTCTTC
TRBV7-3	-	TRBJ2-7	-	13	CASSSGLTYEQYF	TGTGCCAGCAGCTCAGGACTGACCTACGAGCAGTACTTC
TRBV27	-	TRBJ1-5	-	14	CASRHRSLNQPQHF	TGTGCCAGCAGGCACAGGTCCCTCAATCAGCCCCAGCATTTT
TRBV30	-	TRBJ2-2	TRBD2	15	CAWSGLAGNTGELFF	TGTGCCTGGAGCGGACTAGCGGGAAATACCGGGGAGCTGTTTTTT
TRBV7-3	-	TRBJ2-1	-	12	CASSPTGNEQFF	TGTGCCAGCAGCCCAACAGGGAATGAGCAGTTCTTC
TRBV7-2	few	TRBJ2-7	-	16	CASHRGIAGAAYEQYF	TGTGCCAGCCACCGCGGGATAGCCGGAGCCGCCTACGAGCAGTACTTC
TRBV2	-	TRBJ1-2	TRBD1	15	CASSGQTAPGYGYTF	TGTGCCAGTTCGGGACAGACCGCACCGGGCTATGGCTACACCTTC
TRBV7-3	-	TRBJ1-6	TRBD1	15	CASSLVAGGDSPLHF	TGTGCCAGCAGCTTAGTGGCAGGGGGAGATTCACCCCTCCACTTT